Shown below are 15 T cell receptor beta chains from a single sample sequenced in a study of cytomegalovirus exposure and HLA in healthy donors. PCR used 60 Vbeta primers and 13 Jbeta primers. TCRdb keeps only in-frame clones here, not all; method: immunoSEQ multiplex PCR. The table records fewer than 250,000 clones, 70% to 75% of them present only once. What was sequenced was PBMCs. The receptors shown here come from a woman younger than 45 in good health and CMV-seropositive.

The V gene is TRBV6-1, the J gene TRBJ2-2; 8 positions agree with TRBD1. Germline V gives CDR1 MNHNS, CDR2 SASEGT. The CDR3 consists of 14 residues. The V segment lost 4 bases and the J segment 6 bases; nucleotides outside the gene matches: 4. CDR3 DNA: TGTGCCAGCAGTGGTCTGACAGGGGCCGGGGAGCTGTTTTTT. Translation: CASSGLTGAGELFF.

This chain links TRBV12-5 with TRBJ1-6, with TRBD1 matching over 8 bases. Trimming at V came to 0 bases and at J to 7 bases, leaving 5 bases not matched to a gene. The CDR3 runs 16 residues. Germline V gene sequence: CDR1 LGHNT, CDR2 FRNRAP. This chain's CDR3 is CASGLVRTGPNSPLHF. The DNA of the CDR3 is TGTGCTAGTGGTTTGGTTCGGACAGGGCCGAATTCACCCCTCCACTTT.

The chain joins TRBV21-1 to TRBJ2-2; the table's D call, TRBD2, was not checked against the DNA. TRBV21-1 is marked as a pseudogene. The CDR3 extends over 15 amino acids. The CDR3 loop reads CASSKYLAGAGELFF. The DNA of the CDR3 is TGTGCCAGCAGCAAATATTTAGCGGGAGCCGGGGAGCTGTTTTTT.

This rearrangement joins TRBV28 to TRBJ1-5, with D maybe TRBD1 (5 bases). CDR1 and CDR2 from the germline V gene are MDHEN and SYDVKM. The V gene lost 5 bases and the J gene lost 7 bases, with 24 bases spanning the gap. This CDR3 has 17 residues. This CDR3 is CASSPTLGLGAEQPQHF. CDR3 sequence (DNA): TGTGCCAGCAGTCCCACCCTAGGTTTAGGGGCTGAACAGCCCCAGCATTTT.

CDR3 protein: CASSLASASTDTQYF. In DNA form, the CDR3 reads TGTGCCAGCAGCTTGGCTAGCGCCTCCACAGATACGCAGTATTTT. This chain connects TRBV5-4 to TRBJ2-3, with D perhaps TRBD2 (6 bases). Trimming stripped 0 bases from V and 2 bases from J, with 10 bases between. The CDR3 is 15 residues long. Per the germline V gene, CDR1 is SGHNT and CDR2 is YYREEE (reference sequence).

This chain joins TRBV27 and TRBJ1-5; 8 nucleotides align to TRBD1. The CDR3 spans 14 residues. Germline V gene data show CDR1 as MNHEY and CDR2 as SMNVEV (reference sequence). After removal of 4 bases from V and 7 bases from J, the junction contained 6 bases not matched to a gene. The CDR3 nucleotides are TGTGCCAGCAGTTCACAGGGGGAGGTCCAGCCCCAGCATTTT. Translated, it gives CASSSQGEVQPQHF.

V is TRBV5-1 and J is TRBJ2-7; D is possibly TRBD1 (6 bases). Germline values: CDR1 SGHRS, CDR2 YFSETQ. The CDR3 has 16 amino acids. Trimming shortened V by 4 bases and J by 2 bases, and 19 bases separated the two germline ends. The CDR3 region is CASSKSSRDTTYEQYF. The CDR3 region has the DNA TGCGCCAGCAGCAAAAGCTCCCGGGACACTACCTACGAGCAGTACTTC.

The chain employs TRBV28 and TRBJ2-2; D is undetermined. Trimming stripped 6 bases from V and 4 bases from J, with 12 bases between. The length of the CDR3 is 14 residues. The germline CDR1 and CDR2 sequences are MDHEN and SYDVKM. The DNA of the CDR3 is TGTGCCAGCAGCCCAGAGGTGGGCACCGGGGAGCTGTTTTTT. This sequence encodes CASSPEVGTGELFF.

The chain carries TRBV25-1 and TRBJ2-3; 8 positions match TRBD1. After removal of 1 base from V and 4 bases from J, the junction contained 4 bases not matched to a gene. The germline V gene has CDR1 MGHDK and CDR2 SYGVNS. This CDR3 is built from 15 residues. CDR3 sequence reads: CASSESLQGADTQYF. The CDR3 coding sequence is TGTGCCAGCAGTGAATCTTTACAGGGGGCAGATACGCAGTATTTT.

CDR3 in amino acids: CASSPSRRTLYQPQHF. CDR3 nucleotide sequence: TGTGCCAGCAGTCCCTCTAGGAGGACTCTGTATCAGCCCCAGCATTTT. The chain uses TRBV27 and TRBJ1-5; D remains ambiguous. Germline V gives CDR1 MNHEY, CDR2 SMNVEV (reference sequence). CDR3 length: 16 amino acids. V shed 5 bases and J shed 5 bases, with 19 bases lying between them.

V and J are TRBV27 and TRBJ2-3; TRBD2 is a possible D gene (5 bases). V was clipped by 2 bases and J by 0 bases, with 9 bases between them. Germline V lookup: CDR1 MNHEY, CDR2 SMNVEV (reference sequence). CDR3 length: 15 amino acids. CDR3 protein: CASSLSGSSTDTQYF. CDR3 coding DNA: TGTGCCAGCAGTTTAAGCGGTTCCAGCACAGATACGCAGTATTTT.

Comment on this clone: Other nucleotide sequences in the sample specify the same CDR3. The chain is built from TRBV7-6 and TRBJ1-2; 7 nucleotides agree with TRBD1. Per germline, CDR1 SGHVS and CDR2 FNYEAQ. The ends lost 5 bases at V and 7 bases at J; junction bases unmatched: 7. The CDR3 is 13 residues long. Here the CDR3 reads CASSPPTGFGYTF. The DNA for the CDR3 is TGTGCCAGCAGCCCCCCGACAGGGTTTGGCTACACCTTC.

CDR3: CASSLQGAYEQYF. The CDR3 nucleotides are TGTGCCAGCAGCTTGCAAGGGGCCTACGAGCAGTACTTC. The chain combines TRBV7-9 with TRBJ2-7; perhaps TRBD1 as D (5 bases). CDR3 length equals 13 residues. The germline V gene encodes CDR1 SEHNR and CDR2 FQNEAQ (reference sequence). V was trimmed by 3 bases and J by 2 bases, leaving 8 bases between them.

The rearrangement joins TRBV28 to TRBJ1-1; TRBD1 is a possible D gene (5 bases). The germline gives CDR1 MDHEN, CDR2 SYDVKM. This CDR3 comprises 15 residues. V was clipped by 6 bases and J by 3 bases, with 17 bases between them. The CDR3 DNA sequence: TGTGCCAGCAGCCCCGAGACAGAGATACACACTGAAGCTTTCTTT. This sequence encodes CASSPETEIHTEAFF.

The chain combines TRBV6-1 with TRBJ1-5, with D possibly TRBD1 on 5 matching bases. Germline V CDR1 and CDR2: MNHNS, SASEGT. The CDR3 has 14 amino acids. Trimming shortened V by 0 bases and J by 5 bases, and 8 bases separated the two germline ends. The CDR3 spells CASSEAAGHQPQHF. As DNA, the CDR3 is TGTGCCAGCAGTGAAGCTGCGGGACATCAGCCCCAGCATTTT.